The T cell receptor (beta chain) under discussion was sequenced for a study of cytomegalovirus exposure and HLA in healthy donors. The PCR had 60 Vbeta and 13 Jbeta primers. TCRdb keeps only in-frame clones here, not all; method: immunoSEQ multiplex PCR. The data hold 110,000 to 150,000 clones, with 70% observed a single time. Notes on the study in general: Associated with cytomegalovirus, according to the listing, were about 160 TCR beta chains. The dataset shows that most TCR sequences were rare, while some public TCRs occurred in many donors.

A note on this clone: Its specificity is not known.

The CDR3 length is 14 residues. In germline, CDR1 is MDHEN, CDR2 SYDVKM. V lost 1 base to trimming and J lost 0 bases, with 5 bases between them. The gene calls are TRBV28 and TRBJ2-3; possible D gene TRBD2, 5 bases. Source material: PBMCs. This TCR derives from a woman in her twenties or thirties in good health and CMV-seronegative. The CDR3 spells CASSLSGSTDTQYF. The CDR3 region has the DNA TGTGCCAGCAGTTTATCGGGGAGCACAGATACGCAGTATTTT.